Below, 11 T cell receptor beta chains from the same sample are listed, as sequenced in a study of T cell changes during pregnancy in multiple sclerosis. The table came from immunoSEQ multiplex PCR; TCRdb's copy has only in-frame clones and leaves some out. Of about 44,000 clones listed, about 96% were seen once; the top ten hold 0.85% to 1%. Sample: peripheral blood, taken in the second trimester of pregnancy. Receptors originate from a female donor with multiple sclerosis, enrolled in a pregnancy study.

The gene calls are TRBV5-4 and TRBJ1-2; D call uncertain. Germline V gives CDR1 SGHNT, CDR2 YYREEE (reference sequence). V dropped 0 bases and J dropped 2 bases, with 8 bases sitting between them. The CDR3 contains 14 residues. The CDR3 is CASSLGRNNYGYTF. The CDR3 DNA reads as TGTGCCAGCAGCTTGGGGAGAAACAACTATGGCTACACCTTC. Variable domain in full (rest from reference TRBV5-4 and TRBJ1-2): ETGVTQSPTHLIKTRGQQVTLRCSSQSGHNTVSWYQQALGQGPQFIFQYYREEENGRGNFPPRFSGLQFPNYSSELNVNALELDDSALYLCASSLGRNNYGYTFGSGTRLTVV.

The chain recombines TRBV27 with TRBJ2-2; D is possibly TRBD2 (5 bases). The CDR3 loop spans 16 amino acids. The V and J ends lost 7 bases and 0 bases respectively, with 15 bases between them. Per germline, CDR1 MNHEY and CDR2 SMNVEV (reference sequence). In DNA, the CDR3 is TGTGCCAGCACTGGGAGACGAAACGCGAACACCGGGGAGCTGTTTTTT. Its protein product is CASTGRRNANTGELFF.

V usage is TRBV7-9 and J usage is TRBJ2-1, with TRBD2 identical over 9 bases. The CDR3 is made up of 17 amino acids. The J segment lost 4 bases and the V segment lost 5 bases, leaving 12 bases of the junction unmatched. The germline CDR1 and CDR2 sequences are SEHNR and FQNEAQ (reference sequence). The CDR3 nucleotides read TGTGCCAGCAGCGAGGGGCTAGCGGGAACGCCATACAATGAGCAGTTCTTC. It yields the protein CASSEGLAGTPYNEQFF.

The chain is built from TRBV25-1 and TRBJ1-5; no definite D call. CDR1 MGHDK and CDR2 SYGVNS come from the germline V gene. V dropped 1 base and J dropped 11 bases, with 15 bases sitting between them. The CDR3 runs 14 residues. CDR3 sequence (DNA): TGTGCCAGCAGTGAATTTGAGGATTTGAGGGCCCAGCATTTT. Translated, it gives CASSEFEDLRAQHF. Complete variable domain (other parts from reference TRBV25-1 and TRBJ1-5): EADIYQTPRYLVIGTGKKITLECSQTMGHDKMYWYQQDPGMELHLIHYSYGVNSTEKGDLSSESTVSRIRTEHFPLTLESARPSHTSQYLCASSEFEDLRAQHFGDGTRLSIL.

The chain links TRBV28 to TRBJ2-3; D gene ambiguous. Trimming took off 2 bases at V and 1 base at J, with 13 bases between the two ends. CDR3 length equals 16 residues. From germline, CDR1 is MDHEN and CDR2 SYDVKM. The CDR3 bases are TGTGCCAGCAGTTTAAGCCCTCTACCGGGCACAGATACGCAGTATTTT. Translating it yields CASSLSPLPGTDTQYF.

The chain is built from TRBV9 and TRBJ2-2; D ambiguous. V was shortened by 3 bases and J by 0 bases, with 6 bases between the two germline ends. The CDR3 runs to 14 residues. Per germline, CDR1 SGDLS and CDR2 YYNGEE. The CDR3 reads CASSAVTNTGELFF. CDR3 nucleotides: TGTGCCAGCAGCGCCGTAACGAACACCGGGGAGCTGTTTTTT.

CDR3 region: CASSLGTGTGELFF. CDR3 DNA sequence: TGCGCCAGCAGCTTGGGGACAGGGACTGGGGAGCTGTTTTTT. This chain uses TRBV5-1 with TRBJ2-2; 8 nucleotides agree with TRBD1. Germline V gene sequence: CDR1 SGHRS, CDR2 YFSETQ. V shed 0 bases and J 8 bases; nucleotides not matched to a gene: 3. The CDR3 totals 14 residues.

The J gene is TRBJ2-2, the V gene TRBV5-1; TRBD1 matches at 11 bases. The junction had 4 bases not matched to a gene; V was cut back by 7 bases and J by 5 bases. Germline-derived CDR1 and CDR2 are SGHRS and YFSETQ. This CDR3 comprises 14 residues. The CDR3 is CASRRDRGTGELFF. The CDR3 DNA follows: TGCGCCAGCCGCCGGGACAGGGGGACCGGGGAGCTGTTTTTT. Full variable domain (missing parts from reference TRBV5-1 and TRBJ2-2): KAGVTQTPRYLIKTRGQQVTLSCSPISGHRSVSWYQQTPGQGLQFLFEYFSETQRNKGNFPGRFSGRQFSNSRSEMNVSTLELGDSALYLCASRRDRGTGELFFGEGSRLTVL.

This chain uses TRBV11-2 with TRBJ1-4; 11 nucleotides line up with TRBD1. Germline V CDR1 and CDR2: SGHAT, FQNNGV. This CDR3 is 15 amino acids long. Trimming took 5 bases from V and 7 from J; bases not matched to a gene: 6. The CDR3 loop is CASSPAGTGGEKLFF. The CDR3 region has the DNA TGTGCCAGCAGCCCTGCCGGGACAGGGGGTGAAAAACTGTTTTTT.

The chain employs TRBV27 and TRBJ1-2; no reliable D call. Germline V gene data show CDR1 as MNHEY and CDR2 as SMNVEV (reference sequence). The length of the CDR3 is 15 residues. V lost 8 bases to trimming and J lost 0 bases, with 16 bases between them. CDR3 region: CASGFGEQTNYGYTF. Written as DNA, the CDR3 is TGTGCCAGCGGATTTGGGGAGCAGACTAACTATGGCTACACCTTC.

V is TRBV9 and J is TRBJ2-5; 8 nucleotides match TRBD2. The CDR3 totals 17 residues. Germline assignment: CDR1 SGDLS and CDR2 YYNGEE. The V segment lost 0 bases and the J segment 2 bases; nucleotides outside the gene matches: 9. CDR3 sequence (DNA): TGTGCCAGCAGCGTAGACCCCCCAGCGGGGGTTCAAGAGACCCAGTACTTC. It translates to CASSVDPPAGVQETQYF.